The 5 T cell receptor beta chains below come from one sample, sequenced in a study of cytomegalovirus exposure and HLA in healthy donors. The study ran its PCR with 60 Vbeta and 13 Jbeta primers. The method was immunoSEQ multiplex PCR; TCRdb's version includes in-frame clones alone and lacks a portion of them. This sample yields over 75,000 clones, of which around four fifths are seen a single time; approximately 6.4% belongs to the top ten. Sequences were obtained from PBMCs. These receptors were taken from a man aged 35-49 years in good health and CMV-seropositive.

The sample holds a few counts of this clone. The chain couples TRBV7-9 to TRBJ2-3; 7 positions match TRBD2. Germline values: CDR1 SEHNR, CDR2 FQNEAQ (reference sequence). V lost 5 bases and J lost 0; bases outside the gene matches: 5. The CDR3 runs to 15 residues. The CDR3 bases are TGTGCCAGCAGCCAACTAGCGTCTAGCACAGATACGCAGTATTTT. Its protein is CASSQLASSTDTQYF. Variable domain in full (rest from reference TRBV7-9 and TRBJ2-3): DTGVSQNPRHKITKRGQNVTFRCDPISEHNRLYWYRQTLGQGPEFLTYFQNEAQLEKSRLLSDRFSAERPKGSFSTLEIQRTEQGDSAMYLCASSQLASSTDTQYFGPGTRLTVL.

This clone was recorded once. The rearrangement links TRBV5-1 to TRBJ2-2; 9 bases map to TRBD2. Germline CDR1 SGHRS, CDR2 YFSETQ. The CDR3 consists of 16 residues. V shed 0 bases and J 4 bases; nucleotides not matched to a gene: 4. CDR3 in DNA: TGCGCCAGCAGCTTGGGCTTAGCGGGAGCCACCGGGGAGCTGTTTTTT. It encodes CASSLGLAGATGELFF.

For this clone: This sample also contains other DNA sequences that code for the same CDR3. CDR3 nucleotide sequence: TGCGCCAGCAGACGCTCCGGGACTAGCTTTCCCGGGGAGCTGTTTTTT. Translating it yields CASRRSGTSFPGELFF. The chain uses TRBV5-1 and TRBJ2-2; 9 bases fit TRBD2. In germline, CDR1 is SGHRS, CDR2 YFSETQ. V trimming: 5 bases; J trimming: 6 bases; junction bases outside the gene matches: 11. CDR3 size: 16 residues. Full variable domain (remainder filled in from reference TRBV5-1 and TRBJ2-2): KAGVTQTPRYLIKTRGQQVTLSCSPISGHRSVSWYQQTPGQGLQFLFEYFSETQRNKGNFPGRFSGRQFSNSRSEMNVSTLELGDSALYLCASRRSGTSFPGELFFGEGSRLTVL.

This sequence joins TRBV5-8 and TRBJ2-1; 9 bases are shared with TRBD2. The CDR3 length is 16 residues. The germline gives CDR1 SGHTS, CDR2 YDEGEE. J lost 4 bases, V lost 7 bases, and 12 bases had no gene match. The CDR3 here is CASGSFGGGVYNEQFF. DNA of the CDR3: TGTGCCAGCGGCTCTTTCGGCGGGGGGGTATACAATGAGCAGTTCTTC.

The gene calls are TRBV13 and TRBJ2-3, with 11 bases matching TRBD2. The CDR3 consists of 19 residues. Trimming removed 5 bases from V and 0 bases from J; junction bases left unmatched: 13. Germline lookup yields CDR1 PRHDT and CDR2 FYEKMQ (reference sequence). CDR3: CASSPFTASGGPSTDTQYF. DNA for the CDR3: TGTGCCAGCAGCCCCTTTACGGCTAGCGGGGGGCCTAGCACAGATACGCAGTATTTT.